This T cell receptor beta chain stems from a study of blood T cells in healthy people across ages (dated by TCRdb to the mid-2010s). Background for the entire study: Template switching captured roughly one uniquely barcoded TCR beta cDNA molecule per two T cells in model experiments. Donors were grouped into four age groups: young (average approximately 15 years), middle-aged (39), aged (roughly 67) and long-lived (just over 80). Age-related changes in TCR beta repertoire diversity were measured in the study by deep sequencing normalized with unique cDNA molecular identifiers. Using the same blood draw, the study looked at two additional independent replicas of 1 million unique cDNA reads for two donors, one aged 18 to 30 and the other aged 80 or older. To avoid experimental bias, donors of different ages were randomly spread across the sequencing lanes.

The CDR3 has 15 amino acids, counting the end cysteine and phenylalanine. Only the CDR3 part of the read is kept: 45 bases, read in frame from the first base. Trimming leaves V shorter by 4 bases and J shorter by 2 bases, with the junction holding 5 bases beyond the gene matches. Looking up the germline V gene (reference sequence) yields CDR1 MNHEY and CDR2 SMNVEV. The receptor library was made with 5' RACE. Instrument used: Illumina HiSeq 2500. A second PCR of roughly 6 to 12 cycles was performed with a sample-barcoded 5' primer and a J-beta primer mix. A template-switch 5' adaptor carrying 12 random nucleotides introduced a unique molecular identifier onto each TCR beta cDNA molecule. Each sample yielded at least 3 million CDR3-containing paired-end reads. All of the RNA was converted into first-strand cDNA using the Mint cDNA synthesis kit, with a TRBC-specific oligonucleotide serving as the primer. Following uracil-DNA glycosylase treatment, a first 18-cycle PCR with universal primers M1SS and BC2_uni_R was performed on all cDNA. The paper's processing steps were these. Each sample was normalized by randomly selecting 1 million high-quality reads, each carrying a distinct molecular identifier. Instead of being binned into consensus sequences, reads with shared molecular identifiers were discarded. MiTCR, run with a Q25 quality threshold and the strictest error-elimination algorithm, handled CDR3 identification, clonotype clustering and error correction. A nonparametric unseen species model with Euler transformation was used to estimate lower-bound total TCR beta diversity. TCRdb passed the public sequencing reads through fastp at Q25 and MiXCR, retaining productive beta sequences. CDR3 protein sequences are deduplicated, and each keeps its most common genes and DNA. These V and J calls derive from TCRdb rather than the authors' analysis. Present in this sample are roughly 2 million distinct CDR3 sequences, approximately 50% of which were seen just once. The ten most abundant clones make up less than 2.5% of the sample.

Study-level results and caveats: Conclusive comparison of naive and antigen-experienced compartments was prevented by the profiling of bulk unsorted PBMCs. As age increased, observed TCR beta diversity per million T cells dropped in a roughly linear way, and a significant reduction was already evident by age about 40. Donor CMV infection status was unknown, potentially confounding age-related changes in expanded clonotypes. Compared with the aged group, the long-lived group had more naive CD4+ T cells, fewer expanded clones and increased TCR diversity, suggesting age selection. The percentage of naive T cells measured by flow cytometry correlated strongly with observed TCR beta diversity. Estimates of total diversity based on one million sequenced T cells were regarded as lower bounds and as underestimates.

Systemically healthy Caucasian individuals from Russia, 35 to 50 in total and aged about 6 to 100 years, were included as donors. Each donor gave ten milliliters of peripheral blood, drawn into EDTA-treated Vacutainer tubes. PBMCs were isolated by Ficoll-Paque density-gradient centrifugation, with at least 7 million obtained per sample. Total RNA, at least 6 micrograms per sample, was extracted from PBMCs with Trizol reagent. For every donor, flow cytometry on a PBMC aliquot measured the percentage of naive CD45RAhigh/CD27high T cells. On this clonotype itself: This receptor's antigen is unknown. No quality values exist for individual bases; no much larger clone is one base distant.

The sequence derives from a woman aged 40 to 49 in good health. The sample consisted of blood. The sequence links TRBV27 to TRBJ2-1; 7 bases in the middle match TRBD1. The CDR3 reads CASSSNRGAYNEQFF. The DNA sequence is TGTGCCAGCAGTTCCAACAGGGGTGCCTACAATGAGCAGTTCTTC.